Below, 29 T cell receptor beta chains from the same sample are listed, as sequenced in a study of blood T cell repertoires in COVID-19. Produced via immunoSEQ multiplex PCR; TCRdb's table is partial and in-frame only. This sample yields fewer than 350,000 clones, of which 75% to 90% are seen a single time; roughly a tenth belongs to the top ten. Sequenced: PBMCs or T cells enriched from blood (not recorded which). Receptor source: a woman aged 35 to 49 who had recovered from COVID-19.

The rearrangement uses TRBV25-1 and TRBJ2-7, with D tentatively TRBD1 (6 bases). V lost 2 bases and J lost 2, with 10 bases in between. CDR1 and CDR2 (germline): MGHDK, SYGVNS. The CDR3 sequence is 14 residues long. The CDR3 coding sequence is TGTGCCAGCAGTGAAGGGGGCCTCACCTACGAGCAGTACTTC. It translates to CASSEGGLTYEQYF.

In DNA, the CDR3 is TGTGCCAGCAGCTCCGGGACAGGGGTCTACGAGCAGTACTTC. This codes for CASSSGTGVYEQYF. V gene TRBV7-2 combines with J gene TRBJ2-7; 10 bases agree with TRBD1. The CDR3 is 14 amino acids. The germline gives CDR1 SGHTA, CDR2 FQGNSA. Germline trimming cut 4 bases from V and 3 bases from J; bases unmatched to any gene: 3.

This sequence joins TRBV12-5 and TRBJ1-1, with D possibly being TRBD1 (6 bases). V dropped 0 bases and J dropped 0 bases, with 14 bases sitting between them. CDR1 LGHNT and CDR2 FRNRAP come from the germline V gene. The CDR3 extends over 17 amino acids. DNA of the CDR3: TGTGCTAGTGGTTTGGTACTCTCGGACAGATTGAACACTGAAGCTTTCTTT. This codes for CASGLVLSDRLNTEAFF.

The J gene is TRBJ2-3, the V gene TRBV9; TRBD2 agrees at 9 bases. V was clipped by 0 bases and J by 6 bases; unmatched bases: 8. In germline, CDR1 is SGDLS, CDR2 YYNGEE. The CDR3 is 16 amino acids. The CDR3 loop is CASSVESGGTRDTQYF. The DNA for the CDR3 is TGTGCCAGCAGCGTAGAAAGCGGGGGGACCCGCGATACGCAGTATTTT.

V is TRBV27 and J is TRBJ2-7, with TRBD1 as a possible D gene (6 bases). V lost 4 bases and J 3 bases, leaving 10 bases between the germline ends. This CDR3 comprises 13 residues. Germline assignment: CDR1 MNHEY and CDR2 SMNVEV (reference sequence). The CDR3 loop reads CASSWGRGYEQYF. The DNA of the CDR3 is TGTGCCAGCAGTTGGGGCAGGGGCTACGAGCAGTACTTC.

This clone was counted once. The rearrangement links TRBV7-2 to TRBJ2-7; a weak D match, TRBD2 (7 bases). Trimming pared 1 base from V and 1 base from J, leaving 11 bases between. Germline-derived CDR1 and CDR2 are SGHTA and FQGNSA. This CDR3 has 15 residues. The CDR3 DNA reads as TGTGCCAGCAGCTTAGTGCGGGGGCTATCCTACGAGCAGTACTTC. Its translation: CASSLVRGLSYEQYF.

V gene TRBV30 combines with J gene TRBJ2-7; 7 positions agree with TRBD2. Germline CDR1 and CDR2: GTSNPN and SVGIG (reference sequence). This CDR3 is 13 amino acids long. V was clipped by 5 bases and J by 0 bases; unmatched bases: 4. The CDR3 loop reads CAWARGGSYEQYF. CDR3 bases: TGTGCCTGGGCCCGCGGGGGCTCCTACGAGCAGTACTTC.

The chain recombines TRBV28 with TRBJ1-6; D is unresolved. Germline CDR1 reads MDHEN; CDR2 reads SYDVKM. CDR3 size: 16 residues. V lost 2 bases, J lost 3 bases, and 11 bases lay in between. DNA of the CDR3: TGTGCCAGCAGTTTAGAGCGACGGGACTATAATTCACCCCTCCACTTT. Amino acid sequence: CASSLERRDYNSPLHF.

This chain uses TRBV7-2 with TRBJ2-1; 8 nucleotides match TRBD2. From germline, CDR1 is SGHTA and CDR2 FQGNSA. Trimming took 3 bases from V and 7 from J; bases not matched to a gene: 8. The CDR3 loop spans 15 amino acids. CDR3 in amino acids: CASSFGGAPQNEQFF. DNA of the CDR3: TGTGCCAGCAGCTTCGGGGGGGCGCCGCAAAATGAGCAGTTCTTC.

The table lists this clone with a count of one. This chain connects TRBV11-2 to TRBJ2-3; D gene uncertain. V was clipped by 3 bases and J by 2 bases, with 12 bases between them. There are 15 residues in the CDR3. Germline CDR1 is SGHAT and CDR2 is FQNNGV. The CDR3 coding sequence is TGTGCCAGCAGCTTTTTAGAACCTCCCACAGATACGCAGTATTTT. Its protein product is CASSFLEPPTDTQYF.

The chain recombines TRBV28 with TRBJ2-7; 8 nucleotides line up with TRBD1. The germline V gene has CDR1 MDHEN and CDR2 SYDVKM. This CDR3 spans 16 amino acids. Trimming at V came to 0 bases and at J to 7 bases, leaving 11 bases not matched to a gene. CDR3 sequence (DNA): TGTGCCAGCAGTTTATGGACAGGGGAAGTCTCGGGGGAGCAGTACTTC. This sequence encodes CASSLWTGEVSGEQYF.

The V gene is TRBV2, the J gene TRBJ2-3; 10 bases match TRBD1. With V trimmed by 3 bases and J by 2 bases, 11 bases remained unmatched. Germline V gene data show CDR1 as SNHLY and CDR2 as FYNNEI. The CDR3 contains 18 residues. The CDR3 loop reads CASSDLVSGTGDTDTQYF. CDR3 in DNA: TGTGCCAGCAGTGACCTGGTCTCCGGGACAGGGGACACAGATACGCAGTATTTT.

This chain connects TRBV18 to TRBJ2-2, with D possibly matching TRBD2 (5 bases). CDR1 and CDR2 from the germline V gene are KGHSH and LQKENI. Trimming took 8 bases from V and 10 from J, leaving 17 bases between them. The CDR3 has 13 residues. The CDR3 region is CASLPGGPVELFF. CDR3 sequence (DNA): TGTGCCAGCCTTCCGGGCGGGCCGGTGGAGCTGTTTTTT. The whole variable domain, filled in from reference TRBV18 and TRBJ2-2, reads NAGVMQNPRHLVRRRGQEARLRCSPMKGHSHVYWYRQLPEEGLKFMVYLQKENIIDESGMPKERFSAEFPKEGPSILRIQQVVRGDSAAYFCASLPGGPVELFFGEGSRLTVL.

The gene calls are TRBV7-8 and TRBJ1-5, with 11 bases that match TRBD1. Germline assignment: CDR1 SGHVS and CDR2 FQNEAQ. The CDR3 length is 16 residues. V trimming: 5 bases; J trimming: 5 bases; junction bases outside the gene matches: 8. As DNA, the CDR3 is TGTGCCAGCAGCCCTCTTGGGACAGGGGGTTATCAGCCCCAGCATTTT. It specifies CASSPLGTGGYQPQHF. Filled out from reference TRBV7-8 and TRBJ1-5, the complete variable domain reads GAGVSQSPRYKVAKRGQDVALRCDPISGHVSLFWYQQALGQGPEFLTYFQNEAQLDKSGLPSDRFFAERPEGSVSTLKIQRTQQEDSAVYLCASSPLGTGGYQPQHFGDGTRLSIL.

This clone was seen just once. The chain couples TRBV2 to TRBJ2-7, with D possibly being TRBD1 (5 bases). Trimming removed 7 bases from V and 2 bases from J, with 15 bases in between. Germline V CDR1 and CDR2: SNHLY, FYNNEI. CDR3 length: 14 amino acids. The CDR3 bases are TGTGCCAGCAAGATTTCAGGGTTAGCCTACGAGCAGTACTTC. This translates into CASKISGLAYEQYF.

The chain couples TRBV7-9 to TRBJ1-2; D may be TRBD1 (5 bases). Germline loops: CDR1 SEHNR, CDR2 FQNEAQ (reference sequence). Trimming took off 6 bases at V and 3 bases at J, with 14 bases between the two ends. The CDR3 length is 14 residues. CDR3 nucleotides: TGTGCCAGCAGGCGTTCGGGGGGACACTATGGCTACACCTTC. Translating it yields CASRRSGGHYGYTF.

The gene calls are TRBV5-1 and TRBJ1-6; D is perhaps TRBD1 (5 bases). The germline V and J ends were trimmed by 0 bases and 0 bases, with 10 bases remaining between them. This CDR3 has 17 residues. Germline assignment: CDR1 SGHRS and CDR2 YFSETQ. The CDR3 region is CASSLVTGSSYNSPLHF. In DNA form, the CDR3 reads TGCGCCAGCAGCTTGGTAACAGGAAGCTCCTATAATTCACCCCTCCACTTT.

The gene calls are TRBV28 and TRBJ2-7; TRBD1 aligns across 7 bases. Trimming removed 7 bases from V and 2 bases from J; junction bases left unmatched: 11. Germline assignment: CDR1 MDHEN and CDR2 SYDVKM. The CDR3 contains 15 residues. CDR3 region: CASTFPGQHPYEQYF. The CDR3 DNA follows: TGTGCCAGCACCTTTCCGGGACAGCATCCCTACGAGCAGTACTTC.

This CDR3 is CASSEDRAGGNTIYF. The DNA of the CDR3 is TGCGCCAGCAGTGAGGACAGGGCCGGGGGAAACACCATATATTTT. The chain employs TRBV5-1 and TRBJ1-3; TRBD1 matches at 8 bases. V shed 5 bases and J 4 bases; nucleotides not matched to a gene: 8. This CDR3 spans 15 amino acids. The germline CDR1 and CDR2 sequences are SGHRS and YFSETQ.

This clone has a single count. CDR3 in amino acids: CASSLTGTDSGNTIYF. The CDR3 DNA sequence: TGTGCCAGCAGCTTAACCGGGACAGACTCTGGAAACACCATATATTTT. The V gene is TRBV7-3, the J gene TRBJ1-3; the match to TRBD1 covers 7 bases. This CDR3 has 16 residues. Germline assignment: CDR1 SGHTA and CDR2 FQGTGA. The ends lost 0 bases at V and 0 bases at J; junction bases unmatched: 2.

The chain recombines TRBV19 with TRBJ1-1; possible D gene TRBD1, 6 bases. The CDR3 runs to 14 residues. Trimming took off 2 bases at V and 6 bases at J, with 13 bases between the two ends. CDR1 is LNHDA, CDR2 SQIVND, per germline (reference sequence). The CDR3: CASSIRAGGPEAFF. CDR3 nucleotides: TGTGCCAGTAGTATAAGGGCGGGGGGCCCTGAAGCTTTCTTT.

The chain links TRBV30 to TRBJ2-1, with TRBD2 matching 10 bases. The CDR3 has 15 residues. The ends lost 2 bases at V and 2 bases at J; junction bases unmatched: 3. The germline V gene has CDR1 GTSNPN and CDR2 SVGIG (reference sequence). CDR3 in amino acids: CAWSITSGTYNEQFF. CDR3 nucleotide sequence: TGTGCCTGGAGTATTACTAGCGGGACCTACAATGAGCAGTTCTTC.

This chain joins TRBV9 and TRBJ1-6, with D unresolved. Germline lookup yields CDR1 SGDLS and CDR2 YYNGEE. The CDR3 totals 12 residues. Trimming cost V 2 bases and J 12 bases, with 9 bases left between them. CDR3 coding DNA: TGTGCCAGCAGCGTCCGGAGCGGACCCCTCCACTTT. Translation gives CASSVRSGPLHF.

The count of this clone is one. The chain links TRBV5-1 to TRBJ2-5; D is uncertain. The CDR3 totals 13 residues. CDR1 and CDR2 from the germline V gene are SGHRS and YFSETQ. Trimming took off 0 bases at V and 1 base at J, with 4 bases between the two ends. The CDR3 loop reads CASSLDSQETQYF. DNA of the CDR3: TGCGCCAGCAGCTTGGACAGCCAAGAGACCCAGTACTTC.

The chain is built from TRBV5-4 and TRBJ1-4; a weak D match, TRBD1 (6 bases). The CDR3 is 16 amino acids. Deletions cut 4 bases from V and 8 bases from J, with 21 bases between. In germline, CDR1 is SGHNT, CDR2 YYREEE (reference sequence). CDR3 sequence (DNA): TGTGCCAGCAGCCTGATGGGGGGCGGGGGGACCGAAAAACTGTTTTTT. It is translated as CASSLMGGGGTEKLFF.

This chain joins TRBV30 and TRBJ1-2; 7 bases agree with TRBD1. This CDR3 spans 15 amino acids. The V segment lost 0 bases and the J segment 5 bases; nucleotides outside the gene matches: 9. CDR1 is GTSNPN, CDR2 SVGIG, per germline (reference sequence). CDR3 loop: CAWSVDSTGFYGYTF. Written as DNA, the CDR3 is TGTGCCTGGAGTGTCGATTCGACAGGGTTTTATGGCTACACCTTC. Using reference TRBV30 and TRBJ1-2 for the parts outside the CDR3, the full variable domain is SQTIHQWPATLVQPVGSPLSLECTVEGTSNPNLYWYRQAAGRGLQLLFYSVGIGQISSEVPQNLSASRPQDRQFILSSKKLLLSDSGFYLCAWSVDSTGFYGYTFGSGTRLTVV.

This chain connects TRBV18 to TRBJ1-5; D might be TRBD1 (6 bases). Germline CDR1 is KGHSH and CDR2 is LQKENI. This CDR3 is built from 15 residues. With 4 bases removed from V and 3 bases from J, the gap between germline ends came to 13 bases. CDR3 sequence (DNA): TGTGCCAGCTCACTCGGGACACCAAACAATCAGCCCCAGCATTTT. Its translation: CASSLGTPNNQPQHF. The full variable domain, its missing parts supplied by reference TRBV18 and TRBJ1-5, is NAGVMQNPRHLVRRRGQEARLRCSPMKGHSHVYWYRQLPEEGLKFMVYLQKENIIDESGMPKERFSAEFPKEGPSILRIQQVVRGDSAAYFCASSLGTPNNQPQHFGDGTRLSIL.

The V gene is TRBV7-2, the J gene TRBJ2-7; D might be TRBD2 (6 bases). The CDR3 runs to 15 residues. V was clipped by 1 base and J by 2 bases, with 12 bases between them. CDR1 is SGHTA and CDR2 is FQGNSA in the germline V gene. The CDR3 sequence is CASSLGGADTYEQYF. CDR3 coding DNA: TGTGCCAGCAGCTTAGGCGGGGCTGATACCTACGAGCAGTACTTC. Combining the CDR3 with reference TRBV7-2 and TRBJ2-7 gives the whole variable domain GAGVSQSPSNKVTEKGKDVELRCDPISGHTALYWYRQSLGQGLEFLIYFQGNSAPDKSGLPSDRFSAERTGGSVSTLTIQRTQQEDSAVYLCASSLGGADTYEQYFGPGTRLTVT.

The chain links TRBV6-6 to TRBJ2-1; 12 nucleotides line up with TRBD1. Germline CDR1 and CDR2: MNHNY and SVGAGI (reference sequence). The CDR3 totals 15 residues. J gave up 7 bases and V 6 bases, and 7 bases lay outside the gene matches. CDR3: CASSLGQGAWNEQFF. In nucleotides, the CDR3 is TGTGCCAGCAGCCTGGGACAGGGGGCATGGAATGAGCAGTTCTTC.